Listed below are T cell receptor beta chains from one sample, sequenced in a study of blood T cells in healthy people across ages. In TCRdb, the 5' RACE reads were re-called with MiXCR into one record per CDR3 protein. The sample lists over 1,500,000 distinct CDR3 sequences; roughly 52% were seen once. The sequenced sample was blood. The receptors shown here come from a woman between 35 and 50 years old in good health. CDR3s include the opening cysteine and the closing phenylalanine or tryptophan. Size is stated for part of the rows, as once, few or many counts, or as a class when the clone is expanded.

j_call clone_size v_call cdr3_aa
TRBJ2-1 few TRBV18 CASSPWTGPNEQFF
TRBJ1-2 - TRBV12-3/TRBV12-4 CASRLQGLGYTF
TRBJ2-7 - TRBV20-1 CSASEAGGPYEQYF
TRBJ2-1 few TRBV28 CASSPRPRDEQFF
TRBJ2-6 - TRBV20-1 CSARDLNSSGANVLTF
TRBJ2-4 - TRBV7-9 CASSPDSNLAKNIQYF
TRBJ1-1 - TRBV29-1 CSVEAANTEAFF
TRBJ2-7 few TRBV28 CASSLPGTGGYEQYF
TRBJ2-3 - TRBV4-1 CASSSTSGGDITDTQYF
TRBJ2-5 - TRBV4-2 CASNAGGWQETQYF
TRBJ2-1 few TRBV7-2 CASSQNRVLNEQFF
TRBJ1-2 few TRBV20-1 CSAQTGSSYGYTF
TRBJ1-4 - TRBV25-1 CASSAVAAGDEKLFF
TRBJ2-2 - TRBV20-1 CSARVGASGNTGELFF
TRBJ2-5 - TRBV27 CASSLARGVYERYF
TRBJ2-3 few TRBV20-1 CSARPLTSTDTQYF
TRBJ2-5 - TRBV15 CATSREGETGGGETQYF